This T cell receptor beta chain is drawn from a study of graft-versus-host responses after intestinal transplantation. Study-level information: Following induction with anti-thymocyte globulin, all recipients were given tacrolimus and steroids for around three years.

A note on this clone: Antigen specificity is unknown.

The germline V and J ends were trimmed by 2 bases and 4 bases, with 9 bases remaining between them. The CDR3 covers 13 residues. Per the germline V gene, CDR1 is SGHTA and CDR2 is FQGTGA. Sequencing used immunoSEQ multiplex PCR; TCRdb keeps in-frame clones, though not all of them. The sample records under 95,000 clones, approximately 90% being singletons. The source material was unstimulated CD4+ T cells sorted from spleen or lymph node cells, sampled before transplant. This clonotype was obtained from a human donor who was the organ donor for an intestinal transplant. The chain employs TRBV7-3 and TRBJ2-7; TRBD2 might be the D (5 bases). The CDR3 coding sequence is TGTGCCAGCAGCTTACTTCCGGGGTACGAGCAGTACTTC. Its protein product is CASSLLPGYEQYF.